A single sample is the source of the 28 T cell receptor beta chains below, sequenced in a study of T-cell reconstitution after alpha-beta-depleted transplantation in children. For TCRbeta, the library was prepared with unique molecular identifiers. TCRdb independently ran MiXCR on the PCR reads; one entry per CDR3 protein. The table records 500,000 or so distinct CDR3 sequences, 9.5% to 12% of them present only once. The material was PBMCs, mostly from graft donor cells, obtained 180 days after TCRalphabeta/CD19-depleted stem cell transplant. The source of these receptors is a female patient aged 2-10 years who had a stem cell transplant for aplastic anemia, so the T cells may come from the graft donor.

V is TRBV6-1 and J is TRBJ2-3, with TRBD1 matching over 9 bases. In germline, CDR1 is MNHNS, CDR2 SASEGT. V shed 6 bases and J 5 bases; nucleotides not matched to a gene: 9. There are 15 residues in the CDR3. The CDR3 region is CASRNTGGEKDTQYF. CDR3 bases: TGTGCCAGCAGAAATACAGGGGGCGAGAAAGATACGCAGTATTTT.

This clonotype appeared a few times. V is TRBV6-2 or TRBV6-3 and J is TRBJ2-3; a weak D match, TRBD1 (5 bases). Germline assignment: CDR1 MNHEY and CDR2 SVGEGT. V was pared by 2 bases and J by 3 bases, with 15 bases between. The CDR3 sequence is 16 residues long. This CDR3 is CASSYLRTGATDTQYF. CDR3 in DNA: TGTGCCAGCAGTTACCTCCGTACAGGCGCAACAGATACGCAGTATTTT.

The chain couples TRBV3-1 to TRBJ2-5; D possibly corresponds to TRBD1 (6 bases). The CDR3 spans 17 residues. The V gene lost 2 bases and the J gene lost 4 bases, with 20 bases spanning the gap. The germline CDR1 and CDR2 sequences are LGHDT and YNNKEL (reference sequence). This CDR3 reads CASSQPYGQLRAETQYF. The CDR3 DNA reads as TGTGCCAGCAGCCAACCCTACGGACAGCTGAGGGCAGAGACCCAGTACTTC.

The sample holds many counts of this clonotype. V and J are TRBV6-2 or TRBV6-3 and TRBJ2-1; 9 bases are a match to TRBD2. Trimming cost V 3 bases and J 7 bases; bases outside gene matches: 10. The germline CDR1 and CDR2 sequences are MNHEY and SVGEGT. The CDR3 spans 16 residues. This CDR3 is CASSYGGSGSLNEQFF. The CDR3 bases are TGTGCCAGCAGTTATGGTGGTAGCGGGAGTTTAAATGAGCAGTTCTTC.

This clonotype appeared a few times. V usage is TRBV20-1 and J usage is TRBJ1-5; 7 bases fit TRBD1. Unmatched junction bases numbered 18, after V lost 0 bases and J lost 1 base. The CDR3 spans 20 residues. Germline-derived CDR1 and CDR2 are DFQATT and SNEGSKA (reference sequence). CDR3 DNA: TGCAGTGCTAGAGATGGTTCAGCAGGGGGTGCACATAGGAGCAATCAGCCCCAGCATTTT. Encoded protein: CSARDGSAGGAHRSNQPQHF.

This clonotype was counted only a few times. The chain combines TRBV5-1 with TRBJ2-5; D is perhaps TRBD2 (6 bases). V was clipped by 0 bases and J by 0 bases, with 15 bases between them. Germline assignment: CDR1 SGHRS and CDR2 YFSETQ. The CDR3 runs 17 residues. The CDR3 DNA sequence: TGCGCCAGCAGCTTGGCCCCCGGAGGAGGGGACCAAGAGACCCAGTACTTC. Translating it yields CASSLAPGGGDQETQYF.

The gene calls are TRBV4-2 and TRBJ2-7; TRBD2 aligns across 9 bases. The V segment lost 0 bases and the J segment 4 bases; nucleotides outside the gene matches: 7. Germline V gives CDR1 LGHNA, CDR2 YNFKEQ. There are 16 residues in the CDR3. Here the CDR3 reads CASSQELTSGTYEQYF. For the CDR3, the DNA is TGTGCCAGCAGCCAAGAACTGACTAGCGGCACTTACGAGCAGTACTTC.

This clonotype was seen ten or more times. The chain uses TRBV20-1 and TRBJ2-2; TRBD2 matches 7 bases. Germline V CDR1 and CDR2: DFQATT, SNEGSKA (reference sequence). The V segment lost 5 bases and the J segment 4 bases; nucleotides outside the gene matches: 1. This CDR3 has 12 residues. The CDR3 here is CSAWGGTGELFF. The CDR3 nucleotides are TGCAGTGCTTGGGGGGGCACCGGGGAGCTGTTTTTT.

V usage is TRBV29-1 and J usage is TRBJ2-1; TRBD1 agrees at 10 bases. Germline V gene data show CDR1 as SQVTM and CDR2 as ANQGSEA. CDR3 length equals 16 residues. V shed 3 bases and J 8 bases; nucleotides not matched to a gene: 13. The CDR3 loop is CSVEAFRTGGYHEQFF. The CDR3 DNA sequence: TGCAGCGTTGAGGCCTTCCGGACAGGGGGTTACCATGAGCAGTTCTTC.

This chain connects TRBV3-1 to TRBJ2-1; a weak D match, TRBD1 (5 bases). The CDR3 runs to 17 residues. Germline lookup yields CDR1 LGHDT and CDR2 YNNKEL (reference sequence). V lost 5 bases to trimming and J lost 0 bases, with 17 bases between them. The CDR3 DNA sequence: TGTGCCAGCAGCGAACTTATGACAGAGAGCTCCTACAATGAGCAGTTCTTC. Translated: CASSELMTESSYNEQFF.

This clonotype was seen many times. V is TRBV12-3 or TRBV12-4 and J is TRBJ1-1; weak D call: TRBD1 (6 bases). V lost 5 bases and J 11 bases, leaving 18 bases between the germline ends. The CDR3 extends over 13 amino acids. CDR3 bases: TGTGCCAGCAGTCCCGGAGGGGGGGAGTTGGCTTTCTTT. Amino acid sequence: CASSPGGGELAFF.

This clonotype has a handful of counts. The chain is built from TRBV19 and TRBJ2-2; D tentatively fits TRBD1 or TRBD2 (5 bases each). The CDR3 covers 14 residues. V was shortened by 6 bases and J by 5 bases, with 13 bases between the two germline ends. The germline V gene has CDR1 LNHDA and CDR2 SQIVND (reference sequence). This chain's CDR3 is CASSPPEGTGELFF. The CDR3 DNA follows: TGTGCCAGTAGCCCACCCGAGGGGACCGGGGAGCTGTTTTTT. Combining the CDR3 with reference TRBV19 and TRBJ2-2 gives the whole variable domain DGGITQSPKYLFRKEGQNVTLSCEQNLNHDAMYWYRQDPGQGLRLIYYSQIVNDFQKGDIAEGYSVSREKKESFPLTVTSAQKNPTAFYLCASSPPEGTGELFFGEGSRLTVL.

The table lists this clonotype with many counts. This sequence joins TRBV12-3 or TRBV12-4 and TRBJ2-1; maybe TRBD2 (5 bases). Trimming left V 5 bases short and J 10 bases short, with 21 bases between. The CDR3 contains 15 residues. The CDR3 DNA reads TGTGCCAGCAGTGACCGCGAAGACTATCTATCCGAGCAGTTCTTC. It encodes CASSDREDYLSEQFF.

The chain recombines TRBV4-3 with TRBJ2-1, with 10 bases lining up with TRBD1. Per germline, CDR1 LGHNA and CDR2 YSLEER. The CDR3 contains 16 residues. Losses at the gene ends were 3 bases for V and 10 bases for J; bases not matched to a gene: 12. CDR3 loop: CASSHGAGTGAREQFF. The CDR3 region has the DNA TGCGCCAGCAGCCATGGCGCCGGGACAGGGGCTCGGGAGCAGTTCTTC.

As DNA, the CDR3 is TGCGCCAGCAGCTTGGTTAGTTCCGGCGGGAGAATCTTAACAGATACGCAGTATTTT. It encodes CASSLVSSGGRILTDTQYF. The V gene is TRBV5-1, the J gene TRBJ2-3, with 7 positions matching TRBD2. Germline CDR1 reads SGHRS; CDR2 reads YFSETQ. Trimming took 0 bases from V and 3 from J; bases not matched to a gene: 16. The CDR3 totals 19 residues.

In its sample, this clonotype was seen a few times. The rearrangement uses TRBV29-1 and TRBJ2-1; no clear D. Trimming left V 1 base short and J 2 bases short, with 9 bases between. Germline-derived CDR1 and CDR2 are SQVTM and ANQGSEA. This CDR3 is built from 14 residues. The CDR3 is CSVEGVPTYNEQFF. CDR3 nucleotides: TGCAGCGTTGAAGGCGTTCCGACCTACAATGAGCAGTTCTTC.

In its sample, this clonotype was seen once. This chain connects TRBV11-2 to TRBJ2-2; TRBD1 matches 10 bases. V shed 2 bases and J 4 bases; nucleotides not matched to a gene: 4. The CDR3 spans 16 residues. Germline CDR1 reads SGHAT; CDR2 reads FQNNGV. The CDR3 DNA reads TGTGCCAGCAGCTTAAGACAGGGGGCGGCCACCGGGGAGCTGTTTTTT. It yields the protein CASSLRQGAATGELFF.

This chain connects TRBV5-1 to TRBJ2-1, with unresolved D. CDR1 and CDR2 (germline): SGHRS, YFSETQ. The CDR3 covers 17 residues. V was cut by 1 base and J by 8 bases, with 22 bases left in between. For the CDR3, the DNA is TGCGCCAGCAGCTTGATTTTCGCTAGTCTAGAACTTGATGAGCAGTTCTTC. Amino acids: CASSLIFASLELDEQFF.

This clonotype was counted many times. The chain recombines TRBV28 with TRBJ2-2; 7 nucleotides line up with TRBD1. J gave up 4 bases and V 0 bases, and 5 bases lay outside the gene matches. CDR1 MDHEN and CDR2 SYDVKM come from the germline V gene. CDR3 length equals 16 residues. In DNA, the CDR3 is TGTGCCAGCAGTTTATGGGCTACAGGGGTCACCGGGGAGCTGTTTTTT. Protein sequence: CASSLWATGVTGELFF.

The chain couples TRBV19 to TRBJ2-2; D unresolved. The CDR3 length is 12 residues. Germline lookup yields CDR1 LNHDA and CDR2 SQIVND (reference sequence). V was trimmed by 7 bases and J by 6 bases, leaving 9 bases between them. This CDR3 is CASTPGPGELFF. CDR3 DNA sequence: TGTGCCAGTACCCCGGGTCCCGGGGAGCTGTTTTTT.

This clonotype was detected a few times. This sequence joins TRBV6-5 and TRBJ1-3; no reliable D call. The germline V gene encodes CDR1 MNHEY and CDR2 SVGAGI. The V and J ends lost 0 bases and 2 bases respectively, with 8 bases between them. The CDR3 extends over 15 amino acids. In nucleotides, the CDR3 is TGTGCCAGCAGTTACTCGATTGGGCCTGGAAACACCATATATTTT. Translated, it gives CASSYSIGPGNTIYF.

There are a few counts of this clonotype. The chain couples TRBV2 to TRBJ2-5; possible D gene TRBD2, 5 bases. The CDR3 runs to 12 residues. Germline values: CDR1 SNHLY, CDR2 FYNNEI. Trimming cost V 7 bases and J 5 bases, with 11 bases left between them. In DNA form, the CDR3 reads TGTGCCAGCAATGAGGGAATGGAGACCCAGTACTTC. Its protein is CASNEGMETQYF.

A few counts support this clonotype. The V call is TRBV24-1, the J call TRBJ2-1; 13 positions match TRBD2. Trimming took 9 bases from V and 4 from J; bases not matched to a gene: 5. Germline lookup yields CDR1 KGHDR and CDR2 SFDVKD. This CDR3 spans 15 amino acids. CDR3 protein: CATGGLAGAYNEQFF. The CDR3 coding sequence is TGTGCCACCGGTGGACTAGCGGGAGCTTACAATGAGCAGTTCTTC.

Only a few counts were recorded for this clonotype. The gene calls are TRBV12-5 and TRBJ2-3, with 8 bases that match TRBD1. There are 17 residues in the CDR3. Losses at the gene ends were 2 bases for V and 1 base for J; bases not matched to a gene: 8. Germline V gives CDR1 LGHNT, CDR2 FRNRAP. CDR3 residues: CASGLRAGGAGTDTQYF. CDR3 sequence (DNA): TGTGCTAGTGGTTTGAGAGCAGGGGGCGCCGGCACAGATACGCAGTATTTT. The entire variable domain, with the rest obtained from reference TRBV12-5 and TRBJ2-3, is as follows: DARVTQTPRHKVTEMGQEVTMRCQPILGHNTVFWYRQTMMQGLELLAYFRNRAPLDDSGMPKDRFSAEMPDATLATLKIQPSEPRDSAVYFCASGLRAGGAGTDTQYFGPGTRLTVL.

On this clonotype: The junction departs from germline at one end; a sequencing error may be responsible. V and J are TRBV20-1 and TRBJ1-5; D is possibly TRBD1 (5 bases). The CDR3 length is 17 residues. Germline V gene sequence: CDR1 DFQATT, CDR2 SNEGSKA (reference sequence). The DNA for the CDR3 is TGCTGTGCTAGAGATCGGGGAGTTTGGGGCAGCAATCAGCCCCAGCATTTT. Protein sequence: CCARDRGVWGSNQPQHF.

This clonotype appeared many times. The chain joins TRBV12-3 or TRBV12-4 to TRBJ2-1; 7 bases are a match to TRBD2. This CDR3 spans 18 amino acids. V shed 0 bases, J shed 4 bases, and the junction held 12 bases outside the gene matches. DNA of the CDR3: TGTGCCAGCAGTTTAGCGGTATCGAGCGTCGGGGGGTACAATGAGCAGTTCTTC. Encoded protein: CASSLAVSSVGGYNEQFF.

This clonotype was seen a handful of times. The rearrangement links TRBV9 to TRBJ2-5, with 8 bases identical to TRBD1. V lost 4 bases and J lost 2; bases outside the gene matches: 7. This CDR3 spans 15 amino acids. Per germline, CDR1 SGDLS and CDR2 YYNGEE. The CDR3 loop reads CASSLWTGRQETQYF. CDR3 in DNA: TGTGCCAGCAGCCTTTGGACAGGGCGACAAGAGACCCAGTACTTC. The full variable domain, with the rest looked up from reference TRBV9 and TRBJ2-5, is DSGVTQTPKHLITATGQRVTLRCSPRSGDLSVYWYQQSLDQGLQFLIQYYNGEERAKGNILERFSAQQFPDLHSELNLSSLELGDSALYFCASSLWTGRQETQYFGPGTRLLVL.

V usage is TRBV7-2 and J usage is TRBJ2-7, with TRBD1 matching 11 bases. V shed 4 bases, J shed 4 bases, and the junction held 9 bases outside the gene matches. From germline, CDR1 is SGHTA and CDR2 FQGNSA. This CDR3 spans 16 amino acids. CDR3 bases: TGTGCCAGCAGCTCTCGGACAGGGGGCGTCAGGTACGAGCAGTACTTC. Amino acid sequence: CASSSRTGGVRYEQYF.